This is a list of T cell receptor beta chains from one sample in a study of T cells after yellow fever vaccination. TCRdb ran MiXCR on the 5' RACE reads and lists one entry per CDR3 protein. In the table there are under 250,000 distinct CDR3 sequences, 3.2% of which are singletons. The sequencing used CD4+ T cells sorted from PBMCs, collected 10 days after the yellow fever booster vaccination. Receptors were obtained from a man aged 18-30 years who received the YFV17D yellow fever vaccine. The CDR3 runs from the conserved cysteine through the conserved F or W. The D gene is left open where the match is weak. Clone sizes are given selectively: once, few, many, or a class where the clone is expanded.

v_call: TRBV18
cdr3_length: 16
j_call: TRBJ2-1
clone_size: -
d_call: TRBD2
cdr3_aa: CASSVAGGGPLNEQFF
cdr3_nt: TGTGCCAGCTCAGTCGCGGGGGGGGGGCCCTTGAATGAGCAGTTCTTC

v_call: TRBV20-1
cdr3_length: 14
j_call: TRBJ1-3
clone_size: -
d_call: -
cdr3_aa: CSARPTGPGNTIYF
cdr3_nt: TGCAGTGCCCGCCCCACAGGGCCTGGAAACACCATATATTTT

v_call: TRBV9
cdr3_length: 14
j_call: TRBJ2-3
clone_size: few
d_call: TRBD2
cdr3_aa: CASSVGTSADTQYF
cdr3_nt: TGTGCCAGCAGCGTAGGGACTAGCGCCGATACGCAGTATTTT

v_call: TRBV7-2
cdr3_length: 14
j_call: TRBJ2-5
clone_size: few
d_call: -
cdr3_aa: CASSYNSDRGTQYF
cdr3_nt: TGTGCCAGCAGTTATAATTCCGATCGAGGGACCCAGTACTTC

v_call: TRBV4-3
cdr3_length: 15
j_call: TRBJ1-1
clone_size: -
d_call: -
cdr3_aa: CASSQDNGRNTEAFF
cdr3_nt: TGCGCCAGCAGCCAAGATAATGGCAGGAACACTGAAGCTTTCTTT

v_call: TRBV20-1
cdr3_length: 14
j_call: TRBJ1-2
clone_size: -
d_call: -
cdr3_aa: CSASSRGGNYGYTF
cdr3_nt: TGCAGTGCTAGTTCCCGGGGAGGCAACTATGGCTACACCTTC

v_call: TRBV6-1
cdr3_length: 15
j_call: TRBJ2-3
clone_size: many
d_call: TRBD2
cdr3_aa: CASSVRGADADTQYF
cdr3_nt: TGTGCCAGCAGTGTGCGGGGGGCGGATGCAGATACGCAGTATTTT

v_call: TRBV10-3
cdr3_length: 13
j_call: TRBJ1-2
clone_size: few
d_call: -
cdr3_aa: CAIRVTLPYGYTF
cdr3_nt: TGTGCCATCAGGGTGACTCTACCGTATGGCTACACCTTC

v_call: TRBV7-2
cdr3_length: 12
j_call: TRBJ1-2
clone_size: many
d_call: -
cdr3_aa: CASSLDLPGYTF
cdr3_nt: TGTGCCAGCAGCTTAGATCTCCCTGGCTACACCTTC

v_call: TRBV5-4
cdr3_length: 15
j_call: TRBJ1-2
clone_size: -
d_call: -
cdr3_aa: CASSSGGSPNYGYTF
cdr3_nt: TGTGCCAGCAGCTCAGGCGGCAGTCCTAACTATGGCTACACCTTC

v_call: TRBV5-4
cdr3_length: 13
j_call: TRBJ2-7
clone_size: few
d_call: -
cdr3_aa: CASSLDRQGRQYF
cdr3_nt: TGTGCCAGCAGCTTGGATCGGCAGGGCAGGCAGTACTTC

v_call: TRBV5-1
cdr3_length: 16
j_call: TRBJ2-5
clone_size: many
d_call: -
cdr3_aa: CASSLTRQAYQETQYF
cdr3_nt: TGCGCCAGCAGCTTGACCCGACAGGCGTACCAAGAGACCCAGTACTTC

v_call: TRBV12-3/TRBV12-4
cdr3_length: 16
j_call: TRBJ1-4
clone_size: many
d_call: -
cdr3_aa: CASSTRRRGMGEKLFF
cdr3_nt: TGTGCCAGCAGCACCAGGAGGAGGGGTATGGGCGAAAAACTGTTTTTT

v_call: TRBV12-3/TRBV12-4
cdr3_length: 11
j_call: TRBJ2-3
clone_size: few
d_call: -
cdr3_aa: CASSFQDTQYF
cdr3_nt: TGTGCCAGCAGTTTTCAAGATACGCAGTATTTT

v_call: TRBV12-3/TRBV12-4
cdr3_length: 12
j_call: TRBJ1-5
clone_size: few
d_call: -
cdr3_aa: CASSGTFQPQHF
cdr3_nt: TGTGCCAGCAGCGGGACTTTTCAGCCCCAGCATTTT

v_call: TRBV5-1
cdr3_length: 14
j_call: TRBJ2-3
clone_size: -
d_call: TRBD1
cdr3_aa: CASSPTDRADTQYF
cdr3_nt: TGCGCCAGCAGCCCTACGGACAGGGCAGATACGCAGTATTTT

v_call: TRBV30
cdr3_length: 11
j_call: TRBJ2-7
clone_size: -
d_call: -
cdr3_aa: CAWSRAYEQYF
cdr3_nt: TGTGCCTGGAGTAGGGCATACGAGCAGTACTTC

v_call: TRBV7-2
cdr3_length: 13
j_call: TRBJ2-1
clone_size: many
d_call: -
cdr3_aa: CASEQEPYNEQFF
cdr3_nt: TGTGCCAGCGAGCAGGAACCCTACAATGAGCAGTTCTTC

v_call: TRBV7-8
cdr3_length: 15
j_call: TRBJ1-2
clone_size: few
d_call: TRBD1
cdr3_aa: CASSFWDRENYGYTF
cdr3_nt: TGTGCCAGCAGCTTCTGGGACAGGGAAAACTATGGCTACACCTTC

v_call: TRBV4-1
cdr3_length: 14
j_call: TRBJ1-2
clone_size: -
d_call: -
cdr3_aa: CASSQAGRNYGYTF
cdr3_nt: TGCGCCAGCAGCCAAGCTGGACGGAACTATGGCTACACCTTC

v_call: TRBV5-6
cdr3_length: 15
j_call: TRBJ2-6
clone_size: -
d_call: -
cdr3_aa: CASSLVKAGANVLTF
cdr3_nt: TGTGCCAGCAGCTTGGTGAAGGCCGGGGCCAACGTCCTGACTTTC

v_call: TRBV2
cdr3_length: 13
j_call: TRBJ2-1
clone_size: few
d_call: -
cdr3_aa: CASSPGMNNEQFF
cdr3_nt: TGTGCCAGCAGTCCCGGGATGAACAATGAGCAGTTCTTC

v_call: TRBV4-2
cdr3_length: 14
j_call: TRBJ1-1
clone_size: -
d_call: -
cdr3_aa: CASSLRRGGSEAFF
cdr3_nt: TGTGCCAGCAGCCTCAGACGGGGAGGGAGTGAAGCTTTCTTT

v_call: TRBV18
cdr3_length: 19
j_call: TRBJ1-1
clone_size: many
d_call: -
cdr3_aa: CASSPLAVGGQFGFGEAFF
cdr3_nt: TGTGCCAGCTCCCCGCTTGCAGTCGGAGGGCAGTTCGGATTTGGTGAAGCTTTCTTT

v_call: TRBV12-3/TRBV12-4
cdr3_length: 13
j_call: TRBJ1-6
clone_size: many
d_call: TRBD1
cdr3_aa: CASGGQGDSPLHF
cdr3_nt: TGTGCCAGCGGCGGACAGGGGGATTCACCCCTCCACTTT

v_call: TRBV27
cdr3_length: 13
j_call: TRBJ2-5
clone_size: -
d_call: TRBD1
cdr3_aa: CASTGTGRETQYF
cdr3_nt: TGTGCCAGCACCGGGACAGGGAGAGAGACCCAGTACTTC

v_call: TRBV19
cdr3_length: 16
j_call: TRBJ1-4
clone_size: few
d_call: -
cdr3_aa: CASTLGGGGVEEKLFF
cdr3_nt: TGTGCCAGTACCCTCGGTGGGGGAGGGGTTGAGGAAAAACTGTTTTTT

v_call: TRBV4-3
cdr3_length: 16
j_call: TRBJ2-3
clone_size: few
d_call: -
cdr3_aa: CASSLGGGRGTDTQYF
cdr3_nt: TGCGCCAGCAGCTTAGGGGGGGGCCGGGGCACAGATACGCAGTATTTT

v_call: TRBV12-3/TRBV12-4
cdr3_length: 16
j_call: TRBJ1-6
clone_size: few
d_call: -
cdr3_aa: CASSGGLRSYNSPLHF
cdr3_nt: TGTGCCAGCAGTGGGGGCTTGCGAAGCTATAATTCACCCCTCCACTTT

v_call: TRBV28
cdr3_length: 15
j_call: TRBJ2-4
clone_size: -
d_call: -
cdr3_aa: CASSFRLLAKNIQYF
cdr3_nt: TGTGCCAGCAGTTTTCGCCTTTTAGCCAAAAACATTCAGTACTTC

v_call: TRBV7-3
cdr3_length: 12
j_call: TRBJ2-6
clone_size: many
d_call: -
cdr3_aa: CASGSGANVLTF
cdr3_nt: TGTGCCAGCGGTTCTGGGGCCAACGTCCTGACTTTC

v_call: TRBV20-1
cdr3_length: 14
j_call: TRBJ2-1
clone_size: -
d_call: TRBD2
cdr3_aa: CSAHLAGGQYEQFF
cdr3_nt: TGCAGTGCTCACCTAGCGGGGGGGCAATATGAGCAGTTCTTC

v_call: TRBV5-1
cdr3_length: 16
j_call: TRBJ2-1
clone_size: many
d_call: TRBD2
cdr3_aa: CASSIGTSGGYNEQFF
cdr3_nt: TGCGCCAGCAGCATTGGGACTAGCGGGGGGTACAATGAGCAGTTCTTC

v_call: TRBV4-2
cdr3_length: 13
j_call: TRBJ2-1
clone_size: few
d_call: -
cdr3_aa: CASSPPSSVEQFF
cdr3_nt: TGTGCCAGCAGCCCCCCCTCGAGTGTCGAGCAGTTCTTC

v_call: TRBV12-3/TRBV12-4
cdr3_length: 14
j_call: TRBJ2-2
clone_size: few
d_call: TRBD2
cdr3_aa: CASSLKRGTGELFF
cdr3_nt: TGTGCCAGCAGTTTGAAGCGGGGCACCGGGGAGCTGTTTTTT

v_call: TRBV4-3
cdr3_length: 18
j_call: TRBJ2-3
clone_size: -
d_call: TRBD2
cdr3_aa: CASSQEGTSGGATDTQYF
cdr3_nt: TGCGCCAGCAGCCAAGAGGGTACTAGCGGGGGGGCCACAGATACGCAGTATTTT

v_call: TRBV20-1
cdr3_length: 15
j_call: TRBJ1-5
clone_size: -
d_call: -
cdr3_aa: CSARDRQGGIQPQHF
cdr3_nt: TGCAGTGCTAGAGACCGCCAGGGCGGGATTCAGCCCCAGCATTTT

v_call: TRBV6-2/TRBV6-3
cdr3_length: 14
j_call: TRBJ2-7
clone_size: -
d_call: -
cdr3_aa: CASSYRPPTYEQYF
cdr3_nt: TGTGCCAGCAGTTACCGCCCACCAACCTACGAGCAGTACTTC

v_call: TRBV3-1
cdr3_length: 20
j_call: TRBJ2-6
clone_size: many
d_call: TRBD1
cdr3_aa: CASSDPFDRAWASGANVLTF
cdr3_nt: TGTGCCAGCAGCGATCCCTTCGACAGGGCTTGGGCCTCTGGGGCCAACGTCCTGACTTTC

v_call: TRBV5-6
cdr3_length: 15
j_call: TRBJ2-1
clone_size: -
d_call: -
cdr3_aa: CASSLGASRKDEQFF
cdr3_nt: TGTGCCAGCAGCCTCGGGGCTAGCCGGAAAGATGAGCAGTTCTTC

v_call: TRBV30
cdr3_length: 16
j_call: TRBJ1-5
clone_size: -
d_call: -
cdr3_aa: CAWSVPGEFSNQPQHF
cdr3_nt: TGTGCCTGGAGTGTACCGGGGGAGTTTAGCAATCAGCCCCAGCATTTT

v_call: TRBV11-2
cdr3_length: 14
j_call: TRBJ2-7
clone_size: few
d_call: -
cdr3_aa: CASSLDRLSPEQYF
cdr3_nt: TGTGCCAGCAGCTTAGATAGGTTATCGCCCGAGCAGTACTTC

v_call: TRBV12-3/TRBV12-4
cdr3_length: 14
j_call: TRBJ2-5
clone_size: -
d_call: -
cdr3_aa: CASSPGDVAETQYF
cdr3_nt: TGTGCCAGCAGCCCCGGCGACGTTGCAGAGACCCAGTACTTC

v_call: TRBV20-1
cdr3_length: 13
j_call: TRBJ2-2
clone_size: -
d_call: -
cdr3_aa: CSAPWGSTGELFF
cdr3_nt: TGCAGTGCTCCCTGGGGGAGCACCGGGGAGCTGTTTTTT

v_call: TRBV5-1
cdr3_length: 13
j_call: TRBJ1-1
clone_size: few
d_call: -
cdr3_aa: CASSYDRIKEALF
cdr3_nt: TGCGCCAGCAGCTACGACAGGATAAAGGAAGCTCTCTTT

v_call: TRBV7-3
cdr3_length: 15
j_call: TRBJ2-3
clone_size: few
d_call: TRBD2
cdr3_aa: CASSPRGGLADTQYF
cdr3_nt: TGTGCCAGCAGCCCGCGGGGGGGCCTCGCAGATACGCAGTATTTT

v_call: TRBV27
cdr3_length: 14
j_call: TRBJ2-2
clone_size: many
d_call: -
cdr3_aa: CASRQGANTGELFF
cdr3_nt: TGTGCCAGCAGACAGGGTGCTAACACCGGGGAGCTGTTTTTT

v_call: TRBV7-2
cdr3_length: 15
j_call: TRBJ2-5
clone_size: many
d_call: TRBD2
cdr3_aa: CASRTRAGPQETQYF
cdr3_nt: TGTGCCAGCAGGACGAGAGCGGGGCCCCAAGAGACCCAGTACTTC

v_call: TRBV5-1
cdr3_length: 12
j_call: TRBJ2-3
clone_size: many
d_call: -
cdr3_aa: CASSLVADTQYF
cdr3_nt: TGTGCCAGCAGTTTGGTGGCAGATACGCAGTATTTT

v_call: TRBV20-1
cdr3_length: 13
j_call: TRBJ2-7
clone_size: many
d_call: TRBD1
cdr3_aa: CSATTGSRYEQYF
cdr3_nt: TGCAGTGCTACGACAGGGAGCCGCTACGAGCAGTACTTC

v_call: TRBV6-1
cdr3_length: 14
j_call: TRBJ1-5
clone_size: few
d_call: -
cdr3_aa: CASKPGIEFQPQHF
cdr3_nt: TGTGCCAGCAAGCCAGGGATCGAATTTCAGCCCCAGCATTTT

v_call: TRBV27
cdr3_length: 13
j_call: TRBJ2-7
clone_size: -
d_call: -
cdr3_aa: CASRPDSNYEQYF
cdr3_nt: TGTGCCAGCAGACCCGACAGTAATTACGAGCAGTACTTC